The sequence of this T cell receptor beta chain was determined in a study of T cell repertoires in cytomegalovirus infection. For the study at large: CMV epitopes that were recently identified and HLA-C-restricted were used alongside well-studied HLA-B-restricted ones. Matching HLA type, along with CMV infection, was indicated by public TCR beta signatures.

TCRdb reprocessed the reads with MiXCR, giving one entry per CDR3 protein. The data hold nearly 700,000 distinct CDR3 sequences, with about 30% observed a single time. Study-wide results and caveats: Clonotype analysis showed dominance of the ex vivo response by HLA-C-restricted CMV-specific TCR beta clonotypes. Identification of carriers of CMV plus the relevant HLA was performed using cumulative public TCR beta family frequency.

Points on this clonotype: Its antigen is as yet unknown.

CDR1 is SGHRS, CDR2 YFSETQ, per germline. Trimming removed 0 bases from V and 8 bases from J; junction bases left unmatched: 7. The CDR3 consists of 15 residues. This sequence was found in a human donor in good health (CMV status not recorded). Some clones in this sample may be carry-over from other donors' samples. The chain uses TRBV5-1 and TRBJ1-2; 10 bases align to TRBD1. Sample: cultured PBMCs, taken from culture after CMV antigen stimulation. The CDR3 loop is CASSLAPTGGYGYTF. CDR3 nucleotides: TGCGCCAGCAGCTTGGCCCCGACAGGGGGCTACGGCTACACCTTC.